This T cell receptor (beta chain) appears in the sequencing data of a study of Graves' ophthalmopathy and Graves' hyperthyroidism. Trimming pared 3 bases from V and 5 bases from J, leaving 10 bases between. CDR1 is DFQATT, CDR2 SNEGSKA, per germline (reference sequence). This CDR3 has 12 amino acids. A word on this clonotype: Its antigen is undetermined.

Sampling approximately 10 ml of fresh peripheral blood provided the PBMCs. Scientists amplified the TCR beta CDR3 regions from RNA transcripts. The library came from an HTBI-primed first-round RT-PCR and a second-round multiplex PCR. Each CDR3 protein gets one entry after TCRdb re-called the multiplex PCR reads with MiXCR. Of 260,000 or so distinct CDR3 sequences in the sample, 40% to 50% were seen once. The study, taken as a whole, reports: The majority of expanded thyroid clonotypes above 0.001 frequency also occurred in blood.

The sample taken for sequencing was peripheral blood. The receptor was isolated from an adult man with Graves' ophthalmopathy. The rearrangement uses TRBV20-1 and TRBJ2-5; D is perhaps TRBD1 (5 bases). The CDR3 is CSASPQGETQYF. DNA for the CDR3: TGCAGTGCTAGCCCCCAGGGCGAGACCCAGTACTTC.